The rows below give T cell receptor beta chains drawn from one sample of a study of cytomegalovirus exposure and HLA in healthy donors. Produced via immunoSEQ multiplex PCR; TCRdb's table is partial and in-frame only. The repertoire holds under 200,000 clones, with approximately 79% as singletons. The sequencing input was PBMCs. The origin of the receptors is a male donor in good health and CMV-seronegative. Each CDR3 is given with its conserved first and last residue. D genes are given only for firm matches. Size is stated for part of the rows, as once, few or many counts, or as a class when the clone is expanded.

clone_size	v_call	d_call	j_call	cdr3_nt	cdr3_aa
few	TRBV6-5	-	TRBJ1-1	TGTGCCAGCACCAACTCGGGGGGCGCGGGAGCTTTCTTT	CASTNSGGAGAFF
-	TRBV7-9	TRBD1	TRBJ1-2	TGTGCCAGCAGCTTACCGACAGGGAAGGCCTATGGCTACACCTTC	CASSLPTGKAYGYTF
-	TRBV5-1	TRBD2	TRBJ2-7	TGCGCCAGCAGCTTGGTTCTAGCGGGGGGGTTCGACGCCTACGAGCAGTACTTC	CASSLVLAGGFDAYEQYF
-	TRBV5-4	-	TRBJ2-3	TGTGCCAGCAGCGGGATGGGGAGGAGCACAGATACGCAGTATTTT	CASSGMGRSTDTQYF
-	TRBV19	-	TRBJ2-7	TGTGCCAGTAGTCGGTCCGGGACACAGGCCTACGAGCAGTACTTC	CASSRSGTQAYEQYF
-	TRBV6-1	TRBD1	TRBJ1-5	TGTGCCAGCCGCCAGACAGGGGGCAATCAGCCCCAGCATTTT	CASRQTGGNQPQHF
-	TRBV19	-	TRBJ1-5	TGTGCCAGTGGGCCCGTTTGGCCCCAGCATTTT	CASGPVWPQHF
-	TRBV7-8	-	TRBJ2-1	TGTGCCAGTGGAGATGAGCAGTTCTTC	CASGDEQFF
-	TRBV19	-	TRBJ1-5	TGTGCCAGTAGTATGGCTGATTATCAGCCCCAGCATTTT	CASSMADYQPQHF
-	TRBV5-4	TRBD2	TRBJ2-6	TGTGCCAGCAGTTCCGGGACTAGCGGGGGAAGGGGGGCCAACGTCCTGACTTTC	CASSSGTSGGRGANVLTF
once	TRBV7-2	-	TRBJ1-2	TGTGCCAGCAGCTTACCAGGGGCCCTTAGCTACACCTTC	CASSLPGALSYTF
-	TRBV11-3	-	TRBJ2-3	TGTGCCAGCAGCTTAGGCGGTGAACCAGATACGCAGTATTTT	CASSLGGEPDTQYF
-	TRBV9	TRBD2	TRBJ2-4	TGTGCCAGCAGCATGGGGGGAGGGGAAAACATTCAGTACTTC	CASSMGGGENIQYF
-	TRBV28	-	TRBJ1-2	TGTGCCAGCAGTTTCCCCACAAAACGTGGCTACACCTTC	CASSFPTKRGYTF
-	TRBV11-3	TRBD2	TRBJ2-3	TGTGCCAGCAGCCGTCGGGGGGGTTCGGGGACAGATACGCAGTATTTT	CASSRRGGSGTDTQYF
-	TRBV6-5	-	TRBJ2-3	TGTGCCAGCAGTTACTCGATCCGGGTCCTACCCTATACGCAGTATTTT	CASSYSIRVLPYTQYF
-	TRBV7-9	TRBD1	TRBJ1-1	TGTGCCAGCAGCTTAGAAGGGGGCGCGAGGAACACTGAAGCTTTCTTT	CASSLEGGARNTEAFF
few	TRBV6-5	TRBD1	TRBJ2-7	TGTGCCAGTTGGACAGGAAATATTGTCGAGCAGTACTTC	CASWTGNIVEQYF
-	TRBV20-1	-	TRBJ2-1	TGCAGTGCTAGAGATACTGATGAGCAGTTCTTC	CSARDTDEQFF
-	TRBV19	-	TRBJ2-6	TGTGCCAGTCTTACCCAGGGTTCTGGGGCCAACGTCCTGACTTTC	CASLTQGSGANVLTF
-	TRBV5-5	-	TRBJ1-3	TGTGCCAGCAGCTTGAATAATGTGGGGCCTCTTAACACCATATATTTT	CASSLNNVGPLNTIYF
-	TRBV7-9	TRBD1	TRBJ1-1	TGTGCCAGCAGCCCAAGGGACAGGGGGATTGTAAGAACTGAAGCTTTCTTT	CASSPRDRGIVRTEAFF
-	TRBV12-5	TRBD1	TRBJ2-2	TGTGCTAGTGGCCTGGTCCCGGACAGGGGTGGGGAGCTGTTTTTT	CASGLVPDRGGELFF
-	TRBV5-1	TRBD1	TRBJ1-2	TGCGCCAGCAGCGGACAGGGGGCGGCCTTTGGTGGCTACACCTTC	CASSGQGAAFGGYTF
-	TRBV6-5	TRBD2	TRBJ2-5	TGTGCCAGCAGTTCAGGCGGGGGGGGGACCCAGTACTTC	CASSSGGGGTQYF
-	TRBV30	TRBD1	TRBJ2-6	TGTGCCTGGAGTGGATACAGGGGGCAGGCTGGGGCCAACGTCCTGACTTTC	CAWSGYRGQAGANVLTF
-	TRBV10-3	-	TRBJ2-7	TGTGCCATCAGTGAGTCGTGGGGGACAAGTTCCTACGAGCAGTACTTC	CAISESWGTSSYEQYF
-	TRBV6-1	-	TRBJ1-1	TGTGCCAGCAGTCTCCGGGATCACACTGAAGCTTTCTTT	CASSLRDHTEAFF
-	TRBV4-1	-	TRBJ2-1	TGCGCCAGCAGCCACATGGCCAGGGTCGCCAATGAGCAGTTCTTC	CASSHMARVANEQFF
-	TRBV9	TRBD2	TRBJ2-5	TGTGCCAGCAGCGTAGGTGGACTAGTCGGAGAGACCCAGTACTTC	CASSVGGLVGETQYF
-	TRBV6-1	-	TRBJ2-3	TGTGCCAGCAGTGAACAGGGGGGAGATACGCAGTATTTT	CASSEQGGDTQYF
-	TRBV6-1	-	TRBJ1-2	TGTGCCAGCAGCGGTTCGGGTAACTATGGCTACACCTTC	CASSGSGNYGYTF
-	TRBV4-1	-	TRBJ2-7	TGCGCCAGCAGCCACGTATCGGCCGCGGGAACCTACGAGCAGTACTTC	CASSHVSAAGTYEQYF
-	TRBV6-5	-	TRBJ2-7	TGTGCCAGCAGTCGGCTAGGGGTGGGCTACGAGCAGTACTTC	CASSRLGVGYEQYF
-	TRBV27	-	TRBJ1-3	TGTGCCAGCAGTCCTACAGGGTTTGGAAACACCATATATTTT	CASSPTGFGNTIYF
few	TRBV7-8	-	TRBJ2-7	TGTGCCAGCAGCTCGCAGACAGGCTCCTACGAGCAGTACTTC	CASSSQTGSYEQYF
-	TRBV25-1	TRBD1	TRBJ2-3	TGTGCCAGCAGAACAGGGGGCTCTAGCACAGATACGCAGTATTTT	CASRTGGSSTDTQYF
few	TRBV7-2	TRBD2	TRBJ2-3	TGTGCCAGCAGCCCCTGGACTAGCGGGGGGTTGGCGCAGTATTTT	CASSPWTSGGLAQYF
once	TRBV5-8	TRBD1	TRBJ1-1	TGTGCCAGCAGCTTGAACTCCAGGGGGCCGTTCGGGAACACTGAAGCTTTCTTT	CASSLNSRGPFGNTEAFF
-	TRBV11-3	TRBD2	TRBJ2-5	TGTGCCAGCAGCACCGGACTAGCCCCAGAGACCCAGTACTTC	CASSTGLAPETQYF
-	TRBV7-9	TRBD1	TRBJ1-5	TGTGCCAGCAGCCGGGGACAGTACATGGAGGAGCCCCAGCATTTT	CASSRGQYMEEPQHF
-	TRBV6-5	-	TRBJ2-3	TGTGCCAGCACCGAGCGGACTAGCACAGATACGCAGTATTTT	CASTERTSTDTQYF
-	TRBV27	-	TRBJ2-6	TGTGCCAGCAGTTTAGATTTTGGGCAGGCAACCTCTGGGGCCAACGTCCTGACTTTC	CASSLDFGQATSGANVLTF
-	TRBV19	TRBD1	TRBJ2-7	TGTGCCAGTAGTATAGACTCCGGGACAGACTCCTACGAGCAGTACTTC	CASSIDSGTDSYEQYF
-	TRBV6-5	-	TRBJ2-5	TGTGCCAGCAGTTACGGGCAAGTGTCAGGGGAGACCCAGTACTTC	CASSYGQVSGETQYF
-	TRBV19	TRBD2	TRBJ2-3	TGTGCCAGTAGTCCGACTAGCGGGGGTGGGGATACGCAGTATTTT	CASSPTSGGGDTQYF
few	TRBV4-1	-	TRBJ1-5	TGCGCCAGCAGCCAAGATCGGGTACCTCAGCCCCAGCATTTT	CASSQDRVPQPQHF
-	TRBV6-6	TRBD1	TRBJ1-5	TGTGCCAGCAGCCGGACAGGGAGGCTCGATCAGCCCCAGCATTTT	CASSRTGRLDQPQHF
few	TRBV5-4	TRBD1	TRBJ2-3	TGTGCCAGCAGCCAGAGGACAGGGGGGTCGGATACGCAGTATTTT	CASSQRTGGSDTQYF
-	TRBV2	-	TRBJ1-1	TGTGCCAGCACCGAAAGAGGGGGTATGAACACTGAAGCTTTCTTT	CASTERGGMNTEAFF
-	TRBV9	TRBD1	TRBJ2-4	TGTGCCAGCAGCGTAGAAGGACAGGGAGCCAAAAACATTCAGTACTTC	CASSVEGQGAKNIQYF
-	TRBV15	-	TRBJ1-2	TGTGCCACCAGCAGAGATCTGAACTATGGCTACACCTTC	CATSRDLNYGYTF
-	TRBV6-5	-	TRBJ1-2	TGTGCCAGCAGTTACGGGGCAGGGAACTATGGCTACACCTTC	CASSYGAGNYGYTF
once	TRBV12-5	-	TRBJ1-2	TGTGCTAGTGGTTTGCAATCCAGGGTAGGTGGCTACACCTTC	CASGLQSRVGGYTF